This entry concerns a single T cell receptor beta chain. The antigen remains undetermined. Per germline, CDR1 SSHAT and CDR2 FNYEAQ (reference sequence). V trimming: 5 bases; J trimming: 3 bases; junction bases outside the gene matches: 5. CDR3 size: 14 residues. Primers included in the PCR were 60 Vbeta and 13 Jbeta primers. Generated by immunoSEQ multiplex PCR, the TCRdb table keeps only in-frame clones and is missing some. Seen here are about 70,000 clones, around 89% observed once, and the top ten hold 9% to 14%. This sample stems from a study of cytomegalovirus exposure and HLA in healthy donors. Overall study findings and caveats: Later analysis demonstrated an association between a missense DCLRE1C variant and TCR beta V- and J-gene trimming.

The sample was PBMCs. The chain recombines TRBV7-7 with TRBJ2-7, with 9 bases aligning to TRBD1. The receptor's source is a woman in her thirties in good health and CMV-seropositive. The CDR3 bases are TGTGCCAGCAGCCCTAAGGGACAGGGCTACGAGCAGTACTTC. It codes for CASSPKGQGYEQYF.